The TCR beta chain under discussion was sequenced for a study of neoadjuvant anti-PD-1 for oral cavity cancer. The germline gives CDR1 MNHNS, CDR2 SASEGT. The V gene lost 8 bases and the J gene lost 4 bases, with 6 bases spanning the gap. The CDR3 loop spans 11 amino acids. The repertoire was sequenced with immunoSEQ multiplex PCR; TCRdb's copy has only in-frame clones and lacks some. The sample lists tens of thousands of clones, 79% occurring once. Study-wide results and caveats: Pretreatment Treg/Th17 ratio correlated inversely with post-treatment tumor clonality.

Worth noting for this clone: Its specificity is unknown.

The clonotype originates from a person aged 35 to 85 with oral cavity squamous cell carcinoma. The material sequenced was PBMCs, taken before nivolumab (anti-PD-1) treatment. This chain connects TRBV6-1 to TRBJ1-3; D gene unclear. CDR3 in DNA: TGTGCCAGCGTTGAGGGAAACACCATATATTTT. This translates into CASVEGNTIYF.